This T cell receptor (beta chain) derives from a study of STAT5B mutations in CD4+ large granular lymphocyte leukemia (dated by TCRdb to about 2022). Looking at the study overall: Among the healthy controls, the CDR3 'QG' motif was associated with a particular HLA allele. TCRbeta repertoires of CD4+ T-cell large granular lymphocyte leukemia patients were compared with those of healthy blood donors. Flow cytometry performed on FACSCanto II or FACSVerse showed that the purified fractions had more than 95% purity among lymphocytes.

On the study overall, not on this receptor specifically: Greater clonality appeared to be present in CD4-sorted patient repertoires than in healthy CD4+ repertoires, and the difference was retained after the putative leukemic clones were removed. The data were not HLA-matched, and the relatively small sample size could explain the higher clonality seen in CD4+ compared with CD8+ T-LGLL. Main leukemic clonotypes were private to each patient, although roughly 25% appeared at low frequency in other patients' non-leukemic repertoires. TRBV06-family usage was enriched among the top patient clones (8/27) compared with healthy controls (2/35).

The healthy controls were fewer than 45 blood donors, and the buffy coats of these donors were supplied by the Finnish Red Cross blood service. All TCR-sequenced material derived from peripheral blood: patient blood samples and healthy donor buffy coats. Ficoll-Hypaque gradient centrifugation was used to isolate peripheral blood mononuclear cells. CD4+ cells were purified magnetically from the buffy coats of healthy controls. Genomic DNA was extracted with the Gentra Puregene Cell and Tissue kit and quantified on a Qubit 2.0 fluorometer. V sheds 5 bases and J sheds 2 bases, leaving 10 bases between their ends. CDR1 is given as SQVTM and CDR2 as ANQGSEA, both from the germline V gene. The CDR3 runs 13 amino acids, cysteine and phenylalanine included. Left in the record is the CDR3 DNA by itself, 39 bases read in frame from the first base. In the case of this clone: Its cognate antigen has yet to be identified. No base quality information exists; no much larger clone differs at one position.

The immunoSEQ assay at survey resolution was applied to genomic DNA for sequencing of TCRbeta rearrangements. On the authors' methods: In the TCR sequencing data, the smallest productive clonotype frequency that could be detected was 2.59 x 10-5. Only productive TCRbeta rearrangements, defined as complete and in-frame sequences, were included in the analyses. Sample clonality was computed as Simpson clonality in the immunoSEQ Analyzer version 3.0. Clones were binned by frequency as very rare, small, medium, large (1-20%) or hyperexpanded (>20%). Generation probabilities were estimated with OLGA 1.2.3, V-gene circos plots were made with VDJtools, specificities were looked up in VDJdb, and CDR3 motifs were identified with GLIPH. Here the immuneACCESS table is served through TCRdb, limited to in-frame sequences with V and J called. Missing clones are a known gap in these copies; in checked studies unresolved V genes cover under half, and the rest lacks a known reason. V, J and clone size reflect that table, while D and trimming were determined from the DNA. The sample table holds about 38,000 clones, of which around 85% were seen once. Roughly 1.2% of the sample is held by the ten biggest clonotypes.

In this chain, TRBV29-1 is recombined with TRBJ2-4, with the D segment identity uncertain. The specimen was CD4+ T cells from blood buffy coats. The clonotype originates from a human donor in good health. The CDR3 is CSVFTRTKNIQYF. Here is the DNA: TGCAGCGTTTTTACCAGAACCAAAAACATTCAGTACTTC.